This TCR beta chain was identified in a study of shared clonotypes between healthy human individuals. Study summary: Three CD4 naive, three CD4 memory, two CD8 naive and one CD8 memory plate were used per donor. General study findings and limits: Among several donors, roughly 5% of naive CD4 clonotypes were found in common. Across subsets, estimated richness was generally greater for naive than for memory populations.

Germline CDR1 and CDR2: MDHEN and SYDVKM. This CDR3 is built from 15 residues. Between the trimmed V and J ends, which lost 2 bases and 2 bases, there was a span of 13 bases. Turning to this clone: The antigen remains undetermined. Other DNA variants within this sample encode the same CDR3.

This table comes from immunoSEQ multiplex PCR, and its TCRdb copy is limited to in-frame clones, with some not included. The profile shows around 550,000 clones, 90% to 96% of them singletons. Sequencing was performed on naive CD4+ T cells sorted from blood. Subset specified: CD45RA+ positively selected. The V call is TRBV28, the J call TRBJ2-7; D is unresolved. The sequence came from a woman in her 30s in good health. The CDR3, as DNA: TGTGCCAGCAGTTTACCTGGGCAAGGCGCCTACGAGCAGTACTTC. This encodes CASSLPGQGAYEQYF.